This T cell receptor beta chain was recorded in a study of blood T cell repertoires in COVID-19. As for the study in general: T cells, B-cell-depleted T cells, or PBMCs provided the cDNA or gDNA that served as material.

Data came from immunoSEQ multiplex PCR; TCRdb stores just in-frame clones and leaves some out. The data hold about 300,000 clones, with roughly 90% observed a single time. The CDR3 covers 11 residues. Trimming took off 2 bases at V and 6 bases at J, with 6 bases between the two ends. Germline V CDR1 and CDR2: SGHKS, YYEKEE (reference sequence). The origin of this receptor is a man younger than 35 who had recovered from COVID-19. The sequenced material came from peripheral blood. V gene TRBV5-5 combines with J gene TRBJ2-7; D unclear. CDR3 in DNA: TGTGCCAGCAGCTTTCTGAGCGAGCAGTACTTC. This codes for CASSFLSEQYF.